The subject of this entry is one T cell receptor (beta chain). Its antigen target is currently unknown. The junction shows a germline mismatch at one end, possibly a read error. The germline V gene provides CDR1 MNHEY and CDR2 SVGAGI. The CDR3 has 11 amino acids, counting the end cysteine and phenylalanine. Only the CDR3 part of the read is kept: 33 bases, read in frame from the first base. The sample's time point label, decoded: baseline before first vaccination. The vaccinee samples were drawn from two UK trials, COV001 and COV002, one of which was a single-blind randomized controlled phase 2/3 trial testing AZD1222 (ChAdOx1 nCoV-19) in healthy adults. Trial participant PBMC samples were collected at day 0 and day 28 after the second dose for TCRbeta chain sequencing. These data belong to a study of T cell responses to AZD1222 COVID-19 vaccine (dated by TCRdb to the early 2020s). With regard to the full study: AZD1222 recipients whose second dose came at about 4 weeks and those whose second dose came at about 12 weeks were combined into one group, since spike-specific TCR depth and breadth did not differ between the two schedules. TCR sequencing was performed for 230 to 250 trial participants, of whom around 200 were given two doses of AZD1222 and around 25 were given two doses of MenACWY control vaccine. Enrollment into the trials was organized by age into subgroups of 18-55, 56-69 and 70-plus years, and those subgroups contained about 150, 27 and 61 TCR-sequenced participants, respectively.

Overall results and qualifications from the work: In the small 56-69-year group, the increase in depth fell short of significance, most likely because of low power. Participants were mostly white British and included more females than males, and it was suggested by the authors that clonal diversity may have been underestimated. Because no day 14 peak-response samples were available, repertoires were characterized only after the peak T cell response. Conclusions about previously exposed vaccinees are limited because only five to seven AZD1222 recipients were SARS-CoV-2 seropositive at baseline. CD4 TCRs associated with the vaccine covered the entire spike protein, and the dominant responses were in regions 160-218 and 743-854. Epitopes outside the regions mutated in the B.1.351 and B.1.1.7 variants were reportedly recognized by nearly half of the unique spike-specific TCRs. After two AZD1222 doses, spike-specific TCR breadth and depth were significantly higher than at day 0 and than in MenACWY recipients.

The CDR3 regions of human TCRbeta chains were analyzed by immunosequencing. The study's processing was this. TCRs in the repertoires were matched against a reference library of SARS-CoV-2-specific TCRs that had been generated with the MIRA antigen-specificity platform. Breadth was defined as the fraction of unique TCRs that were SARS-CoV-2-associated. Depth was defined as the fraction of total T cells that were SARS-CoV-2-associated. Using the MIRA data, each spike-specific TCR was assigned both to the spike region to which the TCR was reactive and to a CD4 or CD8 class. Log10-transformed breadth and depth values were compared by one-way ANOVA with Sidak's multiple comparisons tests. Not all clones reach the TCRdb copy of this immuneACCESS table, which keeps in-frame sequences only. Checked studies attribute under half of the gap to unresolved V genes and leave the rest unexplained. V and J calls and clone size are those listed in that table; D and trimming were worked out from the DNA. This sample holds about 130,000 clones; 94% were observed only once. The ten top clones hold 6.6% of the sample.

The sequence derives from an adult in good health. This chain joins TRBV6-5 to TRBJ1-3; no D segment can be confidently identified. The material was peripheral blood, obtained on day 0 of AZD1222 vaccination. DNA sequence: TGTGGCAGCCGAGCCGGAAACACCATATATTTT. Its protein product is CGSRAGNTIYF.